This TCR beta chain was retrieved from a study of monozygotic twins with inflammatory bowel disease. Study findings and constraints: By inverse Simpson index, TCRbeta diversity was lower in IBD patients than in healthy co-twins. Clonotype sharing was lower in IBD patients than healthy twins, most markedly with disease activity.

The CDR3 is 15 amino acids. Germline V gene data show CDR1 as SGHKS and CDR2 as YYEKEE (reference sequence). As concerns this clonotype: What it recognizes is unknown.

A template switching step added UMIs, each with a 6-nucleotide sample barcode. With the 5' RACE reads reprocessed, TCRdb shows one record per CDR3 protein and no DNA. The sample holds under 130,000 distinct CDR3 sequences. Unsorted whole blood yielded the total RNA, with T cells left unselected. The sample taken for sequencing was blood. This receptor was taken from a human donor with ulcerative colitis or Crohn's disease, or a healthy co-twin of an affected twin (not recorded which). The chain joins TRBV5-5 to TRBJ1-1. This chain's CDR3 is CASTRVVALNTEAFF. Full variable domain (rest looked up from reference TRBV5-5 and TRBJ1-1): DAGVTQSPTHLIKTRGQQVTLRCSPISGHKSVSWYQQVLGQGPQFIFQYYEKEERGRGNFPDRFSARQFPNYSSELNVNALLLGDSALYLCASTRVVALNTEAFFGQGTRLTVV.